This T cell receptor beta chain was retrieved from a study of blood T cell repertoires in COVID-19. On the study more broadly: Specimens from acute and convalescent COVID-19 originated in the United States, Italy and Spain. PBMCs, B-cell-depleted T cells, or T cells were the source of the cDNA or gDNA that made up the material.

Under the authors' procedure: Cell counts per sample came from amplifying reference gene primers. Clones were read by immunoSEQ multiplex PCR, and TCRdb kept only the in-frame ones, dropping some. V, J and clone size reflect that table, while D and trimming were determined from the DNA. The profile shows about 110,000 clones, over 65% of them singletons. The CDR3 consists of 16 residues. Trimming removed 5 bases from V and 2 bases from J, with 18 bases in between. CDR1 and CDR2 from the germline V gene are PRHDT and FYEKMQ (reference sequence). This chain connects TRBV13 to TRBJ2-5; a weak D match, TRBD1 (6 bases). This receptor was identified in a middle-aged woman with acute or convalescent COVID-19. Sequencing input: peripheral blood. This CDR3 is CASSPDDVTGQETQYF. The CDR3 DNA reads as TGTGCCAGCAGCCCGGACGACGTTACAGGGCAAGAGACCCAGTACTTC.